The 5 T cell receptor beta chains below were found in one sample sequenced in a study of neoadjuvant anti-PD-1 for oral cavity cancer. TCRdb's copy holds only in-frame clones and misses some; the assay was immunoSEQ multiplex PCR. The table shows fewer than 70,000 clones, with 79% occurring only once. The sample in question was PBMCs, obtained before nivolumab (anti-PD-1) treatment. The receptors here all came from a person aged 40 to 85 with oral cavity squamous cell carcinoma.

This chain connects TRBV7-8 to TRBJ2-1, with 7 bases lining up with TRBD2. The V gene end was trimmed by 3 bases and the J gene end by 7 bases; junction bases not matched to a gene: 6. The germline gives CDR1 SGHVS, CDR2 FQNEAQ. The CDR3 totals 14 residues. This CDR3 reads CASSFPRELNEQFF. The CDR3 DNA follows: TGTGCCAGCAGCTTTCCGCGGGAGCTGAATGAGCAGTTCTTC.

The chain carries TRBV4-2 and TRBJ2-7, with 8 bases aligning to TRBD1. V shed 0 bases and J 6 bases; nucleotides not matched to a gene: 13. The CDR3 length is 17 residues. From germline, CDR1 is LGHNA and CDR2 YNFKEQ. The CDR3: CASSQEGAGTGAREQYF. The CDR3 nucleotides are TGTGCCAGCAGCCAAGAAGGGGCCGGGACAGGCGCGCGCGAGCAGTACTTC.

The chain links TRBV19 to TRBJ1-1, with D perhaps matching TRBD1 (6 bases). The V gene lost 7 bases and the J gene lost 1 base, with 22 bases spanning the gap. This CDR3 is 17 amino acids long. Germline V CDR1 and CDR2: LNHDA, SQIVND (reference sequence). The CDR3 coding sequence is TGTGCCAGTACCCTATACGGAGGGGGGGCAACGAACACTGAAGCTTTCTTT. It codes for CASTLYGGGATNTEAFF.

The V gene is TRBV7-9, the J gene TRBJ1-6; D unclear. V shed 5 bases and J shed 7 bases, with 9 bases lying between them. CDR3 size: 13 residues. CDR1 and CDR2 from the germline V gene are SEHNR and FQNEAQ (reference sequence). For the CDR3, the DNA is TGTGCCAGCAGCCGGGAACCAAATTCACCCCTCCACTTT. As protein: CASSREPNSPLHF.

The CDR3 coding sequence is TGTGCCAGCAGCTTAGAATACGGTGAAGCTTTCTTT. It encodes CASSLEYGEAFF. The chain carries TRBV7-9 and TRBJ1-1; the D is unclear. CDR1 SEHNR and CDR2 FQNEAQ come from the germline V gene (reference sequence). There are 12 residues in the CDR3. Trimming stripped 1 base from V and 7 bases from J, with 7 bases between.